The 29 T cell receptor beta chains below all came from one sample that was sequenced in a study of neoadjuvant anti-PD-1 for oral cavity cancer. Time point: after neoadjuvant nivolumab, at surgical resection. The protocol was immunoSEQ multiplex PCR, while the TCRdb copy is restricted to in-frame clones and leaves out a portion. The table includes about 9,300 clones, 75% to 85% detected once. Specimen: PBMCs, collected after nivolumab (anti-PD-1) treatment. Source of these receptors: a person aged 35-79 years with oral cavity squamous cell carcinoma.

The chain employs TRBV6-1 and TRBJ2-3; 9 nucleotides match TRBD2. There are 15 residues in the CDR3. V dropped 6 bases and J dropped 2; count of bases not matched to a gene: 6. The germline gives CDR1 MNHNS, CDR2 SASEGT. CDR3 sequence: CASRPTSGLTDTQYF. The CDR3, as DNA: TGTGCCAGCAGGCCGACTAGCGGTCTCACAGATACGCAGTATTTT.

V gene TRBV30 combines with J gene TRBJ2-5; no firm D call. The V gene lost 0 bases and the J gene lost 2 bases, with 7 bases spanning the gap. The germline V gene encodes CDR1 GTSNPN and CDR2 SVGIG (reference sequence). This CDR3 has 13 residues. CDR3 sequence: CAWSVRQQETQYF. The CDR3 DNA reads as TGTGCCTGGAGTGTACGACAACAAGAGACCCAGTACTTC.

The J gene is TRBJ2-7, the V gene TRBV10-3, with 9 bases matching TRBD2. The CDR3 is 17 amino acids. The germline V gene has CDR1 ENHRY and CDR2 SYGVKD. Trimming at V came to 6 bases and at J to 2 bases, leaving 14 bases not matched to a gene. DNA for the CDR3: TGTGCCATCAGGACGGTTTTAGCGGGAGAACTTGCCTACGAGCAGTACTTC. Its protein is CAIRTVLAGELAYEQYF.

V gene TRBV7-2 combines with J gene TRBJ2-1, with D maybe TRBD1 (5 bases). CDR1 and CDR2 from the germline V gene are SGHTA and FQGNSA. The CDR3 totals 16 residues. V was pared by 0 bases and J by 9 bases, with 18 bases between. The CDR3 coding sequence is TGTGCCAGCAGCTTAGCCAAGGGGCGCGGTATGATTGAGCAGTTCTTC. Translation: CASSLAKGRGMIEQFF.

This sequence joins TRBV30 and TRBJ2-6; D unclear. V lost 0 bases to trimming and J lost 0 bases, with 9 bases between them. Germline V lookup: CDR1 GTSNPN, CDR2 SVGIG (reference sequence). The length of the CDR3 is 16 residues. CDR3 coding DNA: TGTGCCTGGAGTGTACTTTTAGGCTCTGGGGCCAACGTCCTGACTTTC. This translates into CAWSVLLGSGANVLTF.

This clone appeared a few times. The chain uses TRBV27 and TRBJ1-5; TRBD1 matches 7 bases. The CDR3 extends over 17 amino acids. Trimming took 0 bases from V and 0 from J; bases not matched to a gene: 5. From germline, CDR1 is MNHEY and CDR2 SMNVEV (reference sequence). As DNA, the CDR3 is TGTGCCAGCAGTTTATCTGTTGACAGGGTTAGCAATCAGCCCCAGCATTTT. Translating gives CASSLSVDRVSNQPQHF.

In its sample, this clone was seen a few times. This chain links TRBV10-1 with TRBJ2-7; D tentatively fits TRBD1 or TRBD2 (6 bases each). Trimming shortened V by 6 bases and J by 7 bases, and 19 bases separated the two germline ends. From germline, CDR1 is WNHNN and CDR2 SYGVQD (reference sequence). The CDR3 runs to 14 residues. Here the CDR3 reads CASREGGGGREQYF. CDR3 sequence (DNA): TGCGCCAGCAGGGAAGGGGGAGGCGGTAGGGAGCAGTACTTC.

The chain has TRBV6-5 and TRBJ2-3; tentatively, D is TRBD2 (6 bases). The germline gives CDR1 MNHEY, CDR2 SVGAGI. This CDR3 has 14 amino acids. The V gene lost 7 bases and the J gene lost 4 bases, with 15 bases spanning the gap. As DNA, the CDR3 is TGTGCCAGCAAGGAGGGAGGTCCCCCAGATACGCAGTATTTT. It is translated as CASKEGGPPDTQYF.

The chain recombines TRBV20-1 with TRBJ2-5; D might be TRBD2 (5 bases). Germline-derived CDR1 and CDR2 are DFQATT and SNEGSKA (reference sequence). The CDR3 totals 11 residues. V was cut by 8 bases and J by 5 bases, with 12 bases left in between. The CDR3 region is CSYGERETQYF. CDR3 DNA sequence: TGCAGTTATGGGGAGCGGGAGACCCAGTACTTC.

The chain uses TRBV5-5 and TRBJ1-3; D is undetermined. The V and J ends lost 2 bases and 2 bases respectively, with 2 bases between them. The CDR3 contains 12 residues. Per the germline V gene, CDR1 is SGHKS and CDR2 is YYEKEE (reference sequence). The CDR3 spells CASSFAGNTIYF. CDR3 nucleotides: TGTGCCAGCAGCTTCGCTGGAAACACCATATATTTT. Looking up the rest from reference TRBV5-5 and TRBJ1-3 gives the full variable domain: DAGVTQSPTHLIKTRGQQVTLRCSPISGHKSVSWYQQVLGQGPQFIFQYYEKEERGRGNFPDRFSARQFPNYSSELNVNALLLGDSALYLCASSFAGNTIYFGEGSWLTVV.

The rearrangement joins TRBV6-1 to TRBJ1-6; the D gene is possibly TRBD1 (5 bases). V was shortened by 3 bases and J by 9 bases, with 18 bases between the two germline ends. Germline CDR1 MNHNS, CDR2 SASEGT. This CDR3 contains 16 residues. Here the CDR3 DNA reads TGTGCCAGCAGTGAGGGTAGAGGGACGATACTTTCACCCCTCCACTTT. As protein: CASSEGRGTILSPLHF.

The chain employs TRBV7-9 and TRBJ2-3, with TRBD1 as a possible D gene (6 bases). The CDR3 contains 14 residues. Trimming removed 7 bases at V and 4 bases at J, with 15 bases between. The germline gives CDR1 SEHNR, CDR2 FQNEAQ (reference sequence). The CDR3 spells CASIQRPGADTQYF. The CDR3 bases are TGTGCCAGCATCCAGCGACCAGGGGCAGATACGCAGTATTTT.

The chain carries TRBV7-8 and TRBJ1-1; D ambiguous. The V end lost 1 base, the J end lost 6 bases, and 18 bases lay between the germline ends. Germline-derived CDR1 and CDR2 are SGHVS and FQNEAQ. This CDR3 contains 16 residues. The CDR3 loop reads CASSLGVATAVSEAFF. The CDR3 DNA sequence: TGTGCCAGCAGCTTAGGGGTCGCGACGGCCGTTTCTGAAGCTTTCTTT.

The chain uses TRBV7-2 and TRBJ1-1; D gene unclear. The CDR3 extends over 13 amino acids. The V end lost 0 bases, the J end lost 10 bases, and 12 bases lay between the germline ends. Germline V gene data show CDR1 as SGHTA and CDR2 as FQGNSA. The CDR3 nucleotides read TGTGCCAGCAGCTTAGCGGACGGGGTCTCAGCTTTCTTT. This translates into CASSLADGVSAFF. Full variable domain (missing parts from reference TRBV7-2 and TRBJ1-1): GAGVSQSPSNKVTEKGKDVELRCDPISGHTALYWYRQSLGQGLEFLIYFQGNSAPDKSGLPSDRFSAERTGGSVSTLTIQRTQQEDSAVYLCASSLADGVSAFFGQGTRLTVV.

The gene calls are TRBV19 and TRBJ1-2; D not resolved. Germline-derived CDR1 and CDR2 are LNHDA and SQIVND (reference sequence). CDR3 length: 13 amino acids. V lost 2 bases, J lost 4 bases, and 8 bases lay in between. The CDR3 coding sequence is TGTGCCAGTAGTATATCACCCCTCTATGGCTACACCTTC. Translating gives CASSISPLYGYTF.

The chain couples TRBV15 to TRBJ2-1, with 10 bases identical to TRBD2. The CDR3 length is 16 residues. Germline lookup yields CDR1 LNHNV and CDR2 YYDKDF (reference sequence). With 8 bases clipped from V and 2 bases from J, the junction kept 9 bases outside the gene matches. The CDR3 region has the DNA TGTGCCACCGAGCTAGCGGGAGTAAAGGCCTACAATGAGCAGTTCTTC. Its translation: CATELAGVKAYNEQFF.

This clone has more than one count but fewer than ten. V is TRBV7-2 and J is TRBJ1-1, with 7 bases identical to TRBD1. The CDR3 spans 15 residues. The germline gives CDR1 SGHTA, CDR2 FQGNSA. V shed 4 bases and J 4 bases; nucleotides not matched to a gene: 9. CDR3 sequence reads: CASSSQGVGGTEAFF. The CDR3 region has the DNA TGTGCCAGCAGCTCCCAGGGGGTGGGGGGCACTGAAGCTTTCTTT.

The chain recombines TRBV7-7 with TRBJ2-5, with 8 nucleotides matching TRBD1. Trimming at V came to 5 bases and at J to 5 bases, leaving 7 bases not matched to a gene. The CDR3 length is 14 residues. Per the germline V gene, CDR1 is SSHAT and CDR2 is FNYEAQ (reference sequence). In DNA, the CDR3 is TGTGCCAGCAGCCGGGACAGGATTGCGGAGACCCAGTACTTC. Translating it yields CASSRDRIAETQYF.

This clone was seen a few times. CDR3 sequence: CASRPRSSPSSGNTIYF. The CDR3 DNA reads as TGTGCCAGTAGGCCCCGTTCCTCGCCCAGCTCTGGAAACACCATATATTTT. This sequence joins TRBV19 and TRBJ1-3; D call uncertain. The V end was cut by 6 bases, the J end by 0 bases, with 18 bases between. Germline-derived CDR1 and CDR2 are LNHDA and SQIVND (reference sequence). The CDR3 runs to 17 residues.

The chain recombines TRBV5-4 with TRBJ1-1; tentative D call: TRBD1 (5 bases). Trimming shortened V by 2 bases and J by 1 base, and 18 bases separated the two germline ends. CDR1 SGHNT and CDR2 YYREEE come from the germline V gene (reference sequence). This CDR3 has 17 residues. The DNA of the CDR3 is TGTGCCAGCAGCTTTGGGGCTCGTGGGGTTCGGAACACTGAAGCTTTCTTT. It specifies CASSFGARGVRNTEAFF.

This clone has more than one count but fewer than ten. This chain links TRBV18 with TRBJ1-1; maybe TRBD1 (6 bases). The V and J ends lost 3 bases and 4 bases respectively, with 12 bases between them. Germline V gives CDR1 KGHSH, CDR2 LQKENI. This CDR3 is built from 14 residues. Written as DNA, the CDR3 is TGTGCCAGCTCACCTACCGGAGGGGGCACTGAAGCTTTCTTT. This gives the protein CASSPTGGGTEAFF.

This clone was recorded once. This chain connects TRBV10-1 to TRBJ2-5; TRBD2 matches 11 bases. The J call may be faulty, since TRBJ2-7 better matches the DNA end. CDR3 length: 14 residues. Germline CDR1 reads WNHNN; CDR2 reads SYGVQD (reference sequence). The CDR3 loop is CASSTSGGRFEQYF. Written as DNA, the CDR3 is TGCGCCAGCAGTACTAGCGGGGGTCGTTTCGAGCAGTACTTC.

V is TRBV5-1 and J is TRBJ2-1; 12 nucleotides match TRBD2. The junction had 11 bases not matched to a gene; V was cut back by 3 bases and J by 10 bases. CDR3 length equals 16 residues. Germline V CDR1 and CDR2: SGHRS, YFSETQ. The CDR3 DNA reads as TGCGCCAGCAGCTCCCTAGGACTAGCGGGGACGGGAGAGCAGTTCTTC. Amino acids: CASSSLGLAGTGEQFF.

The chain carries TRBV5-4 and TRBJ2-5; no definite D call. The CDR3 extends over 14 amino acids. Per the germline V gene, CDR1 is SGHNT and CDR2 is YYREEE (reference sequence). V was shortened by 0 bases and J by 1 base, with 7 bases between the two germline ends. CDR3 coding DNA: TGTGCCAGCAGCTTGGGACTGACCCAAGAGACCCAGTACTTC. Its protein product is CASSLGLTQETQYF.

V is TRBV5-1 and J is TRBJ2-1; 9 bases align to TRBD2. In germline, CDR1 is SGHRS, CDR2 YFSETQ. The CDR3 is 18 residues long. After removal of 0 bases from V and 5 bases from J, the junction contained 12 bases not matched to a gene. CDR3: CASSLGGLALAGNNEQFF. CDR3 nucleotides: TGCGCCAGCAGCTTGGGAGGGTTAGCCCTAGCGGGAAACAATGAGCAGTTCTTC.

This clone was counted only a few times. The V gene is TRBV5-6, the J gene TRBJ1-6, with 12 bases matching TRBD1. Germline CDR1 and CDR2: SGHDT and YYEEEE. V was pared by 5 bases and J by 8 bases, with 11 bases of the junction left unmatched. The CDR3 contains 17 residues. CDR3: CASRPTGTGGYHSPLHF. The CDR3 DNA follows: TGTGCCAGCAGACCCACCGGGACAGGGGGCTACCATTCACCCCTCCACTTT. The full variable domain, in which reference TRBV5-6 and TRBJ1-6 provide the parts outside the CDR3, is DAGVTQSPTHLIKTRGQQVTLRCSPKSGHDTVSWYQQALGQGPQFIFQYYEEEERQRGNFPDRFSGHQFPNYSSELNVNALLLGDSALYLCASRPTGTGGYHSPLHFGNGTRLTVT.

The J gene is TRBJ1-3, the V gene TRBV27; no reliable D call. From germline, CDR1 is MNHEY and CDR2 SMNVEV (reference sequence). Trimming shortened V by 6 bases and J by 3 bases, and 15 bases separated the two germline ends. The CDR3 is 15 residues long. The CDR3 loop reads CASSPDYTGGNTIYF. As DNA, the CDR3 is TGTGCCAGCAGCCCCGATTATACGGGTGGAAACACCATATATTTT.

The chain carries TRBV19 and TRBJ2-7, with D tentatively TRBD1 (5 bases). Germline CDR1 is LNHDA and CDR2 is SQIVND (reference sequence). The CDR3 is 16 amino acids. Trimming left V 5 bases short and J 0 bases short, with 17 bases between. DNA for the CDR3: TGTGCCAGTAGTGGGGCAGGAACCTTGAGCTCCTACGAGCAGTACTTC. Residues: CASSGAGTLSSYEQYF.

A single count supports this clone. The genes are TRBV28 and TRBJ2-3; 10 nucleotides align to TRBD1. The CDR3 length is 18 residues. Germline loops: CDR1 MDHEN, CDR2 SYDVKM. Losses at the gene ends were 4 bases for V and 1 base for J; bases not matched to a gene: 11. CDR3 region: CASSSGTGVGSRTDTQYF. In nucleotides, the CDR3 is TGTGCCAGCAGTTCCGGGACAGGGGTAGGTTCACGCACAGATACGCAGTATTTT.